Shown below are 22 T cell receptor beta chains from a single sample sequenced in a study of T cell responses to AZD1222 COVID-19 vaccine. The table came from immunoSEQ multiplex PCR; TCRdb's copy has only in-frame clones and leaves some out. This table has approximately 120,000 clones, 90% appearing once. The material sequenced was peripheral blood, taken on day 0 of AZD1222 vaccination. The source is an adult in good health.

The chain links TRBV28 to TRBJ2-7; TRBD1 or TRBD2 may be the D gene (6 bases each). The CDR3 extends over 15 amino acids. The V end lost 8 bases, the J end lost 0 bases, and 17 bases lay between the germline ends. From germline, CDR1 is MDHEN and CDR2 SYDVKM. This CDR3 is CASRKQGGSSYEQYF. The CDR3 coding sequence is TGTGCCAGCCGGAAACAGGGAGGAAGCTCCTACGAGCAGTACTTC.

The rearrangement uses TRBV18 and TRBJ1-3; possible D gene TRBD1, 5 bases. Germline loops: CDR1 KGHSH, CDR2 LQKENI. Trimming cost V 3 bases and J 0 bases, with 12 bases left between them. The CDR3 is 16 amino acids. CDR3 sequence reads: CASSPPQVLSGNTIYF. As DNA, the CDR3 is TGTGCCAGCTCACCTCCACAGGTTCTCTCTGGAAACACCATATATTTT.

This clone was detected once. The V call is TRBV10-1, the J call TRBJ2-2; 8 bases are a match to TRBD2. CDR3 length equals 13 residues. Germline CDR1 WNHNN, CDR2 SYGVQD (reference sequence). V lost 6 bases to trimming and J lost 6 bases; unmatched junction nucleotides: 3. The CDR3 reads CASSSAGAGELFF. The CDR3 bases are TGCGCCAGCAGCTCAGCGGGAGCCGGGGAGCTGTTTTTT.

V usage is TRBV10-2 and J usage is TRBJ1-2; TRBD1 matches 12 bases. The CDR3 runs 13 residues. Germline V gives CDR1 WSHSY, CDR2 SAAADI. The V gene end was trimmed by 7 bases and the J gene end by 6 bases; junction bases not matched to a gene: 3. The CDR3 is CASTGQGADGYTF. The DNA for the CDR3 is TGCGCCAGCACGGGACAGGGGGCGGATGGCTACACCTTC.

V usage is TRBV27 and J usage is TRBJ2-3; 9 bases align to TRBD2. V was clipped by 5 bases and J by 0 bases; unmatched bases: 9. The CDR3 is made up of 17 amino acids. Looked up from germline, CDR1 is MNHEY and CDR2 is SMNVEV (reference sequence). CDR3 in amino acids: CASSTGTSLTSTDTQYF. The CDR3 bases are TGTGCCAGCAGTACCGGGACTAGCCTTACTAGCACAGATACGCAGTATTTT.

This sequence joins TRBV28 and TRBJ1-2; 10 positions agree with TRBD1. Germline V CDR1 and CDR2: MDHEN, SYDVKM. The CDR3 contains 14 residues. V was pared by 6 bases and J by 5 bases, with 6 bases of the junction left unmatched. This chain's CDR3 is CASRLGQGLYGYTF. CDR3 bases: TGTGCCAGCAGGTTGGGACAGGGGTTATATGGCTACACCTTC.

The chain recombines TRBV4-1 with TRBJ2-1, with 9 bases lining up with TRBD2. The CDR3 has 16 residues. J lost 8 bases, V lost 0 bases, and 8 bases had no gene match. In germline, CDR1 is MGHRA, CDR2 YSYEKL. For the CDR3, the DNA is TGCGCCAGCAGCCAAGATCGGGGACTAGCCCGATATGAGCAGTTCTTC. Translating it yields CASSQDRGLARYEQFF.

The V call is TRBV29-1, the J call TRBJ1-1; D uncertain. The length of the CDR3 is 12 residues. Germline V gives CDR1 SQVTM, CDR2 ANQGSEA. V dropped 7 bases and J dropped 3 bases, with 12 bases sitting between them. CDR3 residues: CSGEAVDTEAFF. In DNA, the CDR3 is TGCAGCGGGGAGGCGGTGGACACTGAAGCTTTCTTT. The full variable domain, in which reference TRBV29-1 and TRBJ1-1 provide the parts outside the CDR3, is SAVISQKPSRDICQRGTSLTIQCQVDSQVTMMFWYRQQPGQSLTLIATANQGSEATYESGFVIDKFPISRPNLTFSTLTVSNMSPEDSSIYLCSGEAVDTEAFFGQGTRLTVV.

The rearrangement joins TRBV19 to TRBJ2-5, with D perhaps matching TRBD2 (5 bases). Germline loops: CDR1 LNHDA, CDR2 SQIVND (reference sequence). V lost 3 bases to trimming and J lost 4 bases, with 9 bases between them. The CDR3 spans 13 residues. Written as DNA, the CDR3 is TGTGCCAGTAGTATGAGGGTACGAGAGACCCAGTACTTC. This encodes CASSMRVRETQYF.

The chain joins TRBV28 to TRBJ2-7, with D unclear. The CDR3 runs 13 residues. Germline V gives CDR1 MDHEN, CDR2 SYDVKM. V gave up 7 bases and J gave up 0 bases, with 10 bases separating them. The CDR3 coding sequence is TGTGCCAGCACCCCGACAAACTCCTACGAGCAGTACTTC. Its protein product is CASTPTNSYEQYF. The entire variable domain, with the rest obtained from reference TRBV28 and TRBJ2-7, is as follows: DVKVTQSSRYLVKRTGEKVFLECVQDMDHENMFWYRQDPGLGLRLIYFSYDVKMKEKGDIPEGYSVSREKKERFSLILESASTNQTSMYLCASTPTNSYEQYFGPGTRLTVT.

The chain uses TRBV15 and TRBJ1-4; 7 bases match TRBD1. Unmatched junction bases numbered 6, after V lost 2 bases and J lost 12 bases. The CDR3 runs to 13 residues. Per the germline V gene, CDR1 is LNHNV and CDR2 is YYDKDF (reference sequence). The CDR3 nucleotides are TGTGCCACCAGCAGACGCGGGCAGGGGGAACTGTTTTTT. Amino acid sequence: CATSRRGQGELFF.

V usage is TRBV28 and J usage is TRBJ2-7, with 11 bases identical to TRBD2. From germline, CDR1 is MDHEN and CDR2 SYDVKM. The CDR3 contains 15 residues. The J segment lost 2 bases and the V segment lost 5 bases, leaving 5 bases of the junction unmatched. The CDR3: CASSPPGLAAYEQYF. The CDR3 bases are TGTGCCAGCAGTCCCCCGGGACTAGCGGCCTACGAGCAGTACTTC.

The chain employs TRBV3-1 (or the pseudogene TRBV3-2) and TRBJ1-1, with 7 bases that match TRBD1. Per the germline V gene, CDR1 is LGHDT and CDR2 is YNNKEL (reference sequence). This CDR3 comprises 14 residues. The V segment lost 5 bases and the J segment 4 bases; nucleotides outside the gene matches: 7. This CDR3 is CASSYFHRGTEAFF. The CDR3 DNA reads TGTGCCAGCAGCTACTTTCACAGGGGCACTGAAGCTTTCTTT.

The chain links TRBV6-2 or TRBV6-3 to TRBJ2-5, with 8 positions matching TRBD2. CDR1 is MNHEY, CDR2 SVGEGT, per germline. Trimming took 4 bases from V and 1 from J; bases not matched to a gene: 8. This CDR3 has 16 amino acids. In nucleotides, the CDR3 is TGTGCCAGCAGTTTTTTGAGCGGGGGAAGCCAAGAGACCCAGTACTTC. It is translated as CASSFLSGGSQETQYF.

CDR3 coding DNA: TGTGCCAGCAGCTCCTTCCTAGTTAGCCCATACCCCCCGCAGTATTTT. Amino acid sequence: CASSSFLVSPYPPQYF. J is TRBJ2-3 and V is TRBV7-8; unclear D gene. Trimming took off 4 bases at V and 10 bases at J, with 24 bases between the two ends. From germline, CDR1 is SGHVS and CDR2 FQNEAQ. The CDR3 sequence is 16 residues long. Based on the CDR3 plus reference TRBV7-8 and TRBJ2-3, the full variable domain is GAGVSQSPRYKVAKRGQDVALRCDPISGHVSLFWYQQALGQGPEFLTYFQNEAQLDKSGLPSDRFFAERPEGSVSTLKIQRTQQEDSAVYLCASSSFLVSPYPPQYFGPGTRLTVL.

The chain recombines TRBV15 with TRBJ1-2; possible D gene TRBD1, 5 bases. V gave up 2 bases and J gave up 4 bases, with 11 bases separating them. Germline V lookup: CDR1 LNHNV, CDR2 YYDKDF (reference sequence). This CDR3 has 14 residues. CDR3 in amino acids: CATSRNRDGYGYTF. CDR3 DNA: TGTGCCACCAGCAGAAACCGGGACGGCTATGGCTACACCTTC.

The rearrangement joins TRBV27 to TRBJ2-2; D gene unclear. CDR1 and CDR2 from the germline V gene are MNHEY and SMNVEV (reference sequence). V was trimmed by 1 base and J by 4 bases, leaving 10 bases between them. There are 15 residues in the CDR3. Written as DNA, the CDR3 is TGTGCCAGCAGTTTATTGGGTGCGACCACCGGGGAGCTGTTTTTT. Translation gives CASSLLGATTGELFF.

V usage is TRBV6-5 and J usage is TRBJ1-1; weak D call: TRBD1 (5 bases). The CDR3 spans 13 residues. Deletions cut 10 bases from V and 9 bases from J, with 21 bases between. Per germline, CDR1 MNHEY and CDR2 SVGAGI. Here the CDR3 DNA reads TGTGCCATCTTTGATTTCCCGGGACGCCAAGCTTTCTTT. It translates to CAIFDFPGRQAFF.

The chain joins TRBV7-6 to TRBJ2-1, with 7 bases identical to TRBD2. Trimming cost V 5 bases and J 4 bases; bases outside gene matches: 17. CDR3 length: 18 amino acids. Germline V lookup: CDR1 SGHVS, CDR2 FNYEAQ. In nucleotides, the CDR3 is TGTGCCAGCAGCCCTCCGGGGAGGGGAGTGGGTAAATACAATGAGCAGTTCTTC. It yields the protein CASSPPGRGVGKYNEQFF.

The chain carries TRBV28 and TRBJ2-7; TRBD1 aligns across 7 bases. Per germline, CDR1 MDHEN and CDR2 SYDVKM. Trimming removed 2 bases from V and 3 bases from J; junction bases left unmatched: 4. This CDR3 region has 14 residues. The CDR3 reads CASSLGQGDYEQYF. CDR3 DNA: TGTGCCAGCAGTTTAGGGCAGGGGGACTACGAGCAGTACTTC.

This rearrangement joins TRBV27 to TRBJ1-2, with unresolved D. The CDR3 has 17 residues. Trimming removed 3 bases at V and 4 bases at J, with 21 bases between. Germline-derived CDR1 and CDR2 are MNHEY and SMNVEV (reference sequence). The DNA for the CDR3 is TGTGCCAGCAGTTTGTCCGAGGTGTCGGGTTCCCGCTATGGCTACACCTTC. Residues: CASSLSEVSGSRYGYTF.

This chain connects TRBV3-1 (or the pseudogene TRBV3-2) to TRBJ1-3, with 7 bases matching TRBD1. The CDR3 spans 18 residues. The trim removed 1 base at V and 2 bases at J, leaving 11 bases unmatched. CDR1 is LGHDT and CDR2 is YNNKEL in the germline V gene (reference sequence). The CDR3 coding sequence is TGTGCCAGCAGCCAAGTCGTTCTGAGACAGGGAACTGGAAACACCATATATTTT. Protein: CASSQVVLRQGTGNTIYF.